This T cell receptor (beta chain) was identified during a study of cytomegalovirus exposure and HLA in healthy donors. Trimming removed 0 bases at V and 7 bases at J, with 22 bases between. The CDR3 totals 17 residues. Germline loops: CDR1 MNHEY, CDR2 SMNVEV (reference sequence). Donors in the study were healthy people who gave bone marrow. Primers for the PCR totalled 60 Vbeta and 13 Jbeta. Sequencing used immunoSEQ multiplex PCR; TCRdb keeps in-frame clones, though not all of them. The sample has some 70,000 clones, roughly 72% seen once; the top ten hold over 6%. Source material: PBMCs. The sequence came from a man aged 45-65 years in good health and CMV-seronegative. This chain links TRBV27 with TRBJ2-7, with a weak D call TRBD1 (5 bases). The CDR3 coding sequence is TGTGCCAGCAGTTTATCCAAGGACACCCGTCGCCTGAGTGAGCAGTACTTC. This codes for CASSLSKDTRRLSEQYF.